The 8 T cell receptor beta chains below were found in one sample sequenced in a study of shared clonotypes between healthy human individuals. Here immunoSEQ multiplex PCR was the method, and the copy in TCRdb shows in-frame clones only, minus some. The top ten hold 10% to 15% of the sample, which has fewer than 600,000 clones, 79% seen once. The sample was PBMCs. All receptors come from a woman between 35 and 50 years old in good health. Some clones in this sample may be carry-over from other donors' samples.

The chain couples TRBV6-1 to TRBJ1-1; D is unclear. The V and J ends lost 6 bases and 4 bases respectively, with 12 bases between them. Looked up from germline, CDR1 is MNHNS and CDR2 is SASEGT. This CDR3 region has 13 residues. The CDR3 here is CASSDQLATEAFF. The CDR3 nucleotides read TGTGCCAGCAGCGACCAACTTGCCACTGAAGCTTTCTTT.

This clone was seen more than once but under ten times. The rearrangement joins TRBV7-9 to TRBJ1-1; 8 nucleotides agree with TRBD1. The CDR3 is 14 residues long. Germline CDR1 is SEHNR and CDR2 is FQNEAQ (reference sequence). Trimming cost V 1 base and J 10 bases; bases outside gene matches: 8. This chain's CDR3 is CASSLGTGGGTAFF. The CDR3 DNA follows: TGTGCCAGCAGCTTAGGAACAGGGGGAGGGACAGCTTTCTTT.

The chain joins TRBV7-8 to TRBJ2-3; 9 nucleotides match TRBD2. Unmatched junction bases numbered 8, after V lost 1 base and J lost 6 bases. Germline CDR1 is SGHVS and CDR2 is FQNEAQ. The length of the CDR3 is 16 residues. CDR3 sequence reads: CASSLGATSGLDTQYF. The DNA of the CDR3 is TGTGCCAGCAGCTTAGGTGCGACTAGCGGTTTGGATACGCAGTATTTT.

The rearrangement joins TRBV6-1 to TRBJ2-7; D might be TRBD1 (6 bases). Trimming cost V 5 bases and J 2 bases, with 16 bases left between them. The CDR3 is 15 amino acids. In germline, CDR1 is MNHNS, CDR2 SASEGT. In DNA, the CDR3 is TGTGCCAGCAGTACCCGGGACACCCACCCCTACGAGCAGTACTTC. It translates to CASSTRDTHPYEQYF.

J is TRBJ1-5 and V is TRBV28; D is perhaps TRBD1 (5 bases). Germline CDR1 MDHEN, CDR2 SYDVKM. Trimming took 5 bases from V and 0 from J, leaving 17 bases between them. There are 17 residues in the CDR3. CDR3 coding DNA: TGTGCCAGCAGTCCCCTGGGGTTGGGGGATAGCAATCAGCCCCAGCATTTT. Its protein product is CASSPLGLGDSNQPQHF. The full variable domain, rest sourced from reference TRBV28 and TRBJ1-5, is DVKVTQSSRYLVKRTGEKVFLECVQDMDHENMFWYRQDPGLGLRLIYFSYDVKMKEKGDIPEGYSVSREKKERFSLILESASTNQTSMYLCASSPLGLGDSNQPQHFGDGTRLSIL.

CDR3 sequence (DNA): TGTGCCAGCAGTTACTCCGGGACTAGCGGCCAAGAGACCCAGTACTTC. Translating it yields CASSYSGTSGQETQYF. V and J are TRBV6-5 and TRBJ2-5; TRBD2 matches at 11 bases. From germline, CDR1 is MNHEY and CDR2 SVGAGI. V dropped 0 bases and J dropped 1; count of bases not matched to a gene: 1. The CDR3 consists of 16 residues.

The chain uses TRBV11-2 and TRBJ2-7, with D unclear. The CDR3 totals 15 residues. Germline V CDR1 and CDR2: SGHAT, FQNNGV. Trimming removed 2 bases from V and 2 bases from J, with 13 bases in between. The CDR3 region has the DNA TGTGCCAGCAGCTTAAGTACTCTTCTAACCTACGAGCAGTACTTC. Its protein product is CASSLSTLLTYEQYF.

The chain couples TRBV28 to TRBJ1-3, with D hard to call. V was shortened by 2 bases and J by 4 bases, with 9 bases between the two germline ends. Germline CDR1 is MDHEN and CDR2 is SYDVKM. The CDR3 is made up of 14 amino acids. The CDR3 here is CASSLIDRGNTIYF. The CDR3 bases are TGTGCCAGCAGTTTAATAGATAGGGGAAACACCATATATTTT.